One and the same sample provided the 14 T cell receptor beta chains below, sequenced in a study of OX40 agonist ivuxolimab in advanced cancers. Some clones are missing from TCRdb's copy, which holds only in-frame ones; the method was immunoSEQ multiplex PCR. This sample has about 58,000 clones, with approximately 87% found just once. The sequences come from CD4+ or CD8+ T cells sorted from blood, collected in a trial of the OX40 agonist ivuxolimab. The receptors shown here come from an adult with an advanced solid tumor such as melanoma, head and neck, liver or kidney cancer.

DNA of the CDR3: TGCGCCAGCAGCTTGCTGACAGGGGGCTCCACTGAAGCTTTCTTT. Its protein is CASSLLTGGSTEAFF. V usage is TRBV5-1 and J usage is TRBJ1-1; 10 bases fit TRBD1. Germline-derived CDR1 and CDR2 are SGHRS and YFSETQ. J gave up 4 bases and V 1 base, and 4 bases lay outside the gene matches. This CDR3 is 15 amino acids long.

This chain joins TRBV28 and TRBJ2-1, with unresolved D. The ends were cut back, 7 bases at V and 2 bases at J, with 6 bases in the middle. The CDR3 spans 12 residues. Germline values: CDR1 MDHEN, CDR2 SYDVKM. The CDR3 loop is CASNLAYNEQFF. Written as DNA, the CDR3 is TGTGCCAGCAACCTTGCCTACAATGAGCAGTTCTTC.

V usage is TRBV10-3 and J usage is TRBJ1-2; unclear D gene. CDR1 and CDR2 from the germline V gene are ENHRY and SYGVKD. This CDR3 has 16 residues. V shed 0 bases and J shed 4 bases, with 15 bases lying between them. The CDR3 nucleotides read TGTGCCATCAGTGAGTCGACATCTTTGGCAGGCTATGGCTACACCTTC. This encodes CAISESTSLAGYGYTF.

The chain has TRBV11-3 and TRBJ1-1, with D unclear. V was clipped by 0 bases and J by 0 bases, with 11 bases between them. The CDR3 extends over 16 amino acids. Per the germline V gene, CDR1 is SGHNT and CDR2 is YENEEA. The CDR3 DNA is TGTGCCAGCAGCTTAGATCTTGCAGGAATGAACACTGAAGCTTTCTTT. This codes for CASSLDLAGMNTEAFF.

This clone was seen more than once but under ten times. The CDR3 is CASSLEARRGLDEQFF. DNA for the CDR3: TGCGCCAGCAGCTTGGAGGCGCGACGGGGTCTCGATGAGCAGTTCTTC. The rearrangement links TRBV5-1 to TRBJ2-1; D might be TRBD2 (5 bases). Trimming took off 0 bases at V and 8 bases at J, with 18 bases between the two ends. Germline values: CDR1 SGHRS, CDR2 YFSETQ. The CDR3 has 16 amino acids.

CDR3 nucleotides: TGTGCCAGCATCTCTCTGGGGAATCAGCCCCAGCATTTT. This codes for CASISLGNQPQHF. The V and J genes are TRBV28 and TRBJ1-5; D call uncertain. The CDR3 loop spans 13 amino acids. The V gene lost 7 bases and the J gene lost 4 bases, with 11 bases spanning the gap. CDR1 is MDHEN and CDR2 is SYDVKM in the germline V gene.

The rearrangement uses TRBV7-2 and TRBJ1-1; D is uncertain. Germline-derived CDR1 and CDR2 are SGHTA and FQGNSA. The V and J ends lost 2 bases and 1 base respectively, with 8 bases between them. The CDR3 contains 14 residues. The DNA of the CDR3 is TGTGCCAGCAGCTTAAAGGGCCAGAACACTGAAGCTTTCTTT. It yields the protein CASSLKGQNTEAFF.

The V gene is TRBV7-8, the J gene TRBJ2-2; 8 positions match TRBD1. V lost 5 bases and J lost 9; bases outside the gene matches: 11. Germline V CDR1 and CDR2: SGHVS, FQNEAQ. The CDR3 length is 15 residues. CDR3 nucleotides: TGTGCCAGCAGCGGCCAAGACAGGGGATGGAGGGAGCTGTTTTTT. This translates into CASSGQDRGWRELFF.

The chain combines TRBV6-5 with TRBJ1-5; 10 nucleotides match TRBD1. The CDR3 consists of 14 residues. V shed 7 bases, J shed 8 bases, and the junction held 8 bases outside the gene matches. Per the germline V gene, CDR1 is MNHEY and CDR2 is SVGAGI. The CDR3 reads CASKPGQGIEPQHF. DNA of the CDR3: TGTGCCAGCAAGCCGGGACAGGGGATTGAGCCCCAGCATTTT.

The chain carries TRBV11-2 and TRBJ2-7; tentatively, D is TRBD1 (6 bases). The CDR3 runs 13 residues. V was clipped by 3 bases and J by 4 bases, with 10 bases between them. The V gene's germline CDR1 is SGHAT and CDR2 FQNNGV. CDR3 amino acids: CASSFGRGYEQYF. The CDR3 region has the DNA TGTGCCAGCAGCTTCGGCAGGGGATACGAGCAGTACTTC.

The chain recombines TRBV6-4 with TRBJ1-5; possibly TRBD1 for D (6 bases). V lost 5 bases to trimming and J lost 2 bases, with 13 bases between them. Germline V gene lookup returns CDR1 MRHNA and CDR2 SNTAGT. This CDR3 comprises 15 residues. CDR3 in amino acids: CASSKQGQGNQPQHF. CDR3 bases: TGTGCCAGCAGTAAACAGGGTCAGGGCAATCAGCCCCAGCATTTT.

The CDR3 spells CASSYSGTANTEAFF. The CDR3 nucleotides read TGTGCCAGCAGTTACTCGGGGACAGCGAACACTGAAGCTTTCTTT. V and J are TRBV6-5 and TRBJ1-1, with 7 nucleotides matching TRBD1. CDR1 is MNHEY, CDR2 SVGAGI, per germline. CDR3 length: 15 amino acids. Trimming cost V 0 bases and J 1 base; bases outside gene matches: 2.

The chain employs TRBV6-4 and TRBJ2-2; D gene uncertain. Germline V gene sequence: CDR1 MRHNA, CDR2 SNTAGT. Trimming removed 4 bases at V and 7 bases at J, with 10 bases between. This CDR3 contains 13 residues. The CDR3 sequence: CASSAQDGGELFF. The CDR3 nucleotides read TGTGCCAGCAGTGCCCAGGATGGCGGGGAGCTGTTTTTT.

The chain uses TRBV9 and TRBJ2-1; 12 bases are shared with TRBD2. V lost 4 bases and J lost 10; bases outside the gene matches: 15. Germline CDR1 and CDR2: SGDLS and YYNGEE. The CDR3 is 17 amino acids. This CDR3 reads CASSLRLAGATREEQFF. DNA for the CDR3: TGTGCCAGCAGCTTACGACTAGCGGGGGCTACCCGGGAGGAGCAGTTCTTC.